This entry is about one TCR beta chain. Sequenced by immunoSEQ multiplex PCR; TCRdb stores in-frame clones only, minus some. The sample lists about 170,000 clones; approximately 80% were seen once. The data were obtained in a study of blood T cell repertoires in COVID-19. CDR1 is SGHTA and CDR2 is FQGNSA in the germline V gene. This CDR3 is built from 17 residues. V lost 2 bases and J lost 5; bases outside the gene matches: 6. The rearrangement uses TRBV7-2 and TRBJ2-2, with 12 positions matching TRBD2. Sequenced input: peripheral blood. This receptor was obtained from a woman between 55 and 75 years old with acute or convalescent COVID-19. The CDR3 here is CASSLSGLAGLTGELFF. CDR3 sequence (DNA): TGTGCCAGCAGCTTATCGGGACTAGCGGGTTTAACCGGGGAGCTGTTTTTT.